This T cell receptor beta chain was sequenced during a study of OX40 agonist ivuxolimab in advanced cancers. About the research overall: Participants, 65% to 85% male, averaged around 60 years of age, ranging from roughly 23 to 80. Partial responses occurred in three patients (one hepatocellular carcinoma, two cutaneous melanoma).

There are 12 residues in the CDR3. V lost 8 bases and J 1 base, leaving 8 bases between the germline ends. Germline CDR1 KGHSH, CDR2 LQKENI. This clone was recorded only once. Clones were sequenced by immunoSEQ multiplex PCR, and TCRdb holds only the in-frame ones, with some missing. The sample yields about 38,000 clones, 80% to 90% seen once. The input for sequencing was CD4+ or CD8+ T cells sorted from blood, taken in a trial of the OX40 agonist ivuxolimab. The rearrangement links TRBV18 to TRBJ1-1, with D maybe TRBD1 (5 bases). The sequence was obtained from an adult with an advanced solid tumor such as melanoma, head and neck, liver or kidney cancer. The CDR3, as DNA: TGTGCCAGCAAAAGGGGGAACACTGAAGCTTTCTTT. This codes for CASKRGNTEAFF.